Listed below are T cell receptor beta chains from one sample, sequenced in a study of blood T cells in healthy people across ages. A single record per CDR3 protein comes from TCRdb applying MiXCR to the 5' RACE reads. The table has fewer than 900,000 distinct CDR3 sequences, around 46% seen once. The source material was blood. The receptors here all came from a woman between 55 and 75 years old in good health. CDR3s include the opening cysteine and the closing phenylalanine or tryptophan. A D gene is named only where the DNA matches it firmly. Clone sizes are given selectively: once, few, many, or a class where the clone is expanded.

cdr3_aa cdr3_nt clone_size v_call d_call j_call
CASSVASSEGTQYF TGCGCCAGCAGCGTGGCTTCAAGCGAAGGGACCCAGTACTTC once TRBV5-1 - TRBJ2-5
CASTQTGGNEQFF TGTGCCAGCACGCAGACAGGGGGGAATGAGCAGTTCTTC - TRBV5-6 TRBD1 TRBJ2-1
CASSSGTSAVLPQFF TGCGCCAGCAGCTCCGGGACTAGCGCCGTCCTGCCGCAGTTCTTC - TRBV5-1 TRBD2 TRBJ2-1
CSARVLAGFNEQFF TGCAGTGCTAGAGTGCTAGCGGGGTTCAATGAGCAGTTCTTC few TRBV20-1 TRBD2 TRBJ2-1
CASRGLVTDTQYF TGCGCCAGCAGGGGGCTTGTCACAGATACGCAGTATTTT - TRBV5-1 - TRBJ2-3
CASSDDRNYYEQYF TGTGCCAGCAGTGACGACAGAAACTACTACGAGCAGTACTTC few TRBV6-1 - TRBJ2-7
CSARIDEQYF TGCAGTGCTAGAATCGATGAGCAGTACTTC - TRBV20-1 - TRBJ2-7
CASGLTLTSGAYEQYF TGTGCTAGTGGTTTGACCCTGACTAGCGGGGCTTACGAGCAGTACTTC few TRBV12-5 TRBD2 TRBJ2-7
CASSPTGVTQRGTQYF TGTGCCAGCAGCCCCACAGGGGTCACGCAGAGAGGTACGCAGTATTTT - TRBV7-2 TRBD1 TRBJ2-3
CSATPAGGVDEQYF TGCAGTGCTACCCCAGCGGGAGGGGTCGACGAGCAGTACTTC - TRBV20-1 TRBD2 TRBJ2-7
CATATGKGAPLNEQFF TGTGCCACCGCTACGGGTAAGGGGGCGCCCCTAAATGAGCAGTTCTTC few TRBV24-1 TRBD1 TRBJ2-1
CASSFPGQGVNEQFF TGTGCCAGCAGTTTTCCGGGACAGGGGGTCAATGAGCAGTTCTTC - TRBV28 TRBD1 TRBJ2-1
CASRRDSNPGANVLTF TGTGCCAGCAGAAGGGACAGTAACCCCGGGGCCAACGTCCTGACTTTC few TRBV6-5 TRBD1 TRBJ2-6
CASSLRDAQGSYTF TGTGCCAGCAGCTTAAGGGATGCACAGGGAAGCTACACCTTC - TRBV7-9 - TRBJ1-2
CASSSTSGQQTQYF TGTGCCAGTAGTAGCACTAGCGGGCAACAGACCCAGTACTTC once TRBV19 TRBD2 TRBJ2-5
CASILQGQGHEQFF TGTGCCAGCATTTTGCAGGGACAGGGGCATGAGCAGTTCTTC few TRBV2 TRBD1 TRBJ2-1
CASSPDGHHSSYNEQFF TGCGCCAGCAGCCCTGACGGACACCACAGCTCCTACAATGAGCAGTTCTTC - TRBV5-1 - TRBJ2-1
CSARDHRDSYNEQLF TGCAGTGCTAGAGATCACAGGGACTCCTACAATGAGCAGTTATTC - TRBV20-1 - TRBJ2-1
CSVPGTGVAEAFF TGCAGCGTGCCCGGGACAGGGGTGGCTGAAGCTTTCTTT - TRBV29-1 TRBD1 TRBJ1-1
CSAPGQGRYNEQFF TGCAGTGCGCCAGGACAGGGGAGGTACAATGAGCAGTTCTTC - TRBV20-1 TRBD1 TRBJ2-1
CSASEGSNYGYTF TGCAGTGCTTCCGAGGGCAGTAACTATGGCTACACCTTC - TRBV20-1 - TRBJ1-2
CASTPAGIYNEQYF TGTGCCAGCACCCCAGCGGGCATCTACAATGAGCAGTACTTC once TRBV12-3/TRBV12-4 - TRBJ2-5
CASSLLPVASEKETQYF TGTGCCAGCAGTTTATTACCGGTGGCTAGCGAAAAAGAGACCCAGTACTTC - TRBV28 - TRBJ2-5
CASSLRGFGTQYF TGTGCCAGCAGCTTAAGGGGATTCGGGACCCAGTACTTC - TRBV5-6 - TRBJ2-5
CASSLRTSGSVNEQFF TGTGCCAGCAGTCTACGGACTAGCGGGAGTGTGAATGAGCAGTTCTTC few TRBV12-3/TRBV12-4 TRBD2 TRBJ2-1
CSARAGTSGRDTQYF TGCAGTGCTAGAGCCGGGACTAGCGGGAGGGATACGCAGTATTTT - TRBV20-1 TRBD2 TRBJ2-3
CASSRLTGFKNIQYF TGTGCCAGCAGCCGCCTCACGGGATTTAAAAACATTCAGTACTTC - TRBV28 - TRBJ2-4
CASSLAGEPYEQYF TGTGCCAGCAGTTTGGCAGGGGAGCCCTACGAGCAGTACTTC few TRBV28 - TRBJ2-7
CASVWTDTYEQYF TGTGCCAGCGTTTGGACAGATACCTACGAGCAGTACTTC - TRBV6-1 - TRBJ2-7
CASSEGQEGYTF TGTGCCAGCAGTGAAGGACAGGAGGGCTACACCTTC many TRBV25-1 TRBD1 TRBJ1-2
CAGRNEGGYGYTF TGTGCCGGAAGGAACGAGGGGGGCTATGGCTACACCTTC - TRBV28 - TRBJ1-2
CAWGAETQYF TGTGCCTGGGGGGCGGAGACCCAGTACTTC - TRBV30 - TRBJ2-5
CASAGTVYEQYF TGTGCCAGCGCGGGGACAGTCTACGAGCAGTACTTC once TRBV5-6 - TRBJ2-7
CASSLGADTSTDTQYF TGCGCCAGCAGCTTGGGAGCTGACACTAGCACAGATACGCAGTATTTT - TRBV5-1 - TRBJ2-3
CASSDQGAAYNEQYF TGTGCCAGCAGCGACCAGGGGGCTGCCTACAATGAGCAGTACTTC - TRBV9 TRBD1 TRBJ2-7
CASSRDQAGEQYF TGTGCCAGCAGTCGGGACCAGGCGGGGGAGCAGTACTTC - TRBV6-5 TRBD2 TRBJ2-5
CASRVSGGHYNEQYF TGTGCCAGCAGAGTCTCAGGGGGACATTACAATGAGCAGTACTTC once TRBV6-2/TRBV6-3 TRBD1 TRBJ2-7
CASTIKTPGYSNEQFF TGTGCCAGCACTATAAAAACTCCCGGGTATTCAAATGAGCAGTTCTTC - TRBV6-5 - TRBJ2-1
CASSQDPPEYSGRTDTQYF TGCGCCAGCAGCCAAGATCCCCCCGAGTATAGCGGGAGGACAGATACGCAGTATTTT - TRBV4-3 TRBD2 TRBJ2-3
CASSPLPRKRGYEQYF TGTGCCAGCTCACCACTCCCCAGGAAGAGGGGCTACGAGCAGTACTTC - TRBV18 - TRBJ2-7
CASSSGEGRVEQYF TGTGCCAGCAGCTCCGGTGAAGGGAGGGTCGAGCAGTACTTC few TRBV7-9 TRBD2 TRBJ2-7
CCVLQGYNEQFF TGCTGCGTTCTACAGGGCTACAATGAGCAGTTCTTC - TRBV29-1 - TRBJ2-1
CASLGLSGTQYF TGTGCCAGCTTGGGACTTTCGGGGACCCAGTACTTC many TRBV6-5 - TRBJ2-5
CASSVGGTSGPYNEQFF TGTGCCAGCAGCGTAGGTGGGACTAGCGGGCCCTACAATGAGCAGTTCTTC few TRBV9 TRBD2 TRBJ2-1
CASSTHLDNEQFF TGTGCCAGCAGTACCCACCTCGACAATGAGCAGTTCTTC few TRBV2 - TRBJ2-1
CSARRQGASRGYTF TGCAGTGCTAGAAGACAGGGGGCGTCAAGAGGCTACACCTTC - TRBV20-1 TRBD1 TRBJ1-2
CSARDSGRVSYNEQYF TGCAGTGCTAGAGATTCGGGCAGGGTGTCCTACAATGAGCAGTACTTC - TRBV20-1 - TRBJ2-7
CAILSGVDDEQYF TGTGCCATCTTGAGCGGGGTAGACGATGAGCAGTACTTC - TRBV10-3 TRBD2 TRBJ2-5
CASSQEIIRGWTGELFF TGTGCCAGCAGCCAAGAGATAATCAGGGGATGGACCGGGGAGCTGTTTTTT few TRBV3-1 - TRBJ2-2
CASSLSSVWETQYF TGTGCCAGCAGCTTATCTTCTGTATGGGAGACCCAGTACTTC - TRBV7-9 - TRBJ2-5
CASTPGQAINTEAFF TGTGCCAGCACCCCTGGACAGGCCATTAACACTGAAGCTTTCTTT - TRBV12-3/TRBV12-4 TRBD1 TRBJ1-1
CASSLPGGARDTQYF TGTGCCAGCAGTTTACCGGGGGGGGCCAGGGATACGCAGTATTTT - TRBV12-3/TRBV12-4 TRBD2 TRBJ2-3
CASSQQVTPGQGAEAFF TGCGCCAGCAGCCAACAAGTCACGCCGGGACAGGGTGCGGAAGCTTTCTTT few TRBV4-3 TRBD1 TRBJ1-1
CASELDGGGTDTQYF TGTGCCAGCGAGCTCGATGGCGGGGGGACAGATACGCAGTATTTT few TRBV12-3/TRBV12-4 TRBD2 TRBJ2-3
CASSQETAPRAGELFF TGTGCCAGCAGCCAAGAAACCGCTCCAAGGGCCGGGGAGCTGTTTTTT few TRBV4-2 - TRBJ2-2
CAISAGQIYEQYF TGTGCCATCAGTGCAGGACAGATCTACGAGCAGTACTTC - TRBV10-3 - TRBJ2-7
CASSSDSARSRFF TGTGCCAGCAGCTCGGACAGCGCTCGGTCCAGGTTCTTC - TRBV5-5 - TRBJ2-1